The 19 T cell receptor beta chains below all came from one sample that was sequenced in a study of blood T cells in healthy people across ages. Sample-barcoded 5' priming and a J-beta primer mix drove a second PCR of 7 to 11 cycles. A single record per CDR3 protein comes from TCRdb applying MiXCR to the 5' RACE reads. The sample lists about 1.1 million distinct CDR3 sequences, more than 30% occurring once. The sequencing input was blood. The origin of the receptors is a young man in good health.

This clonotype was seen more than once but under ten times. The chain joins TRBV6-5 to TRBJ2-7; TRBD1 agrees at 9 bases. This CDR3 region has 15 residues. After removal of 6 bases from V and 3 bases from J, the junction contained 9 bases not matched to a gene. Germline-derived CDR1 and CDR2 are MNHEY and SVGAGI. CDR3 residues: CASSLGQGSFYEQYF. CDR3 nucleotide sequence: TGTGCCAGCAGCCTCGGACAGGGGAGCTTCTACGAGCAGTACTTC.

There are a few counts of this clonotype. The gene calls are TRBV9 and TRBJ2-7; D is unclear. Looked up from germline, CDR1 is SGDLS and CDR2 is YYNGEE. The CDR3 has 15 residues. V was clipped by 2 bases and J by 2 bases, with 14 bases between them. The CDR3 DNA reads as TGTGCCAGCAGCGTTGGGCAGTCCCACACCTACGAGCAGTACTTC. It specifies CASSVGQSHTYEQYF.

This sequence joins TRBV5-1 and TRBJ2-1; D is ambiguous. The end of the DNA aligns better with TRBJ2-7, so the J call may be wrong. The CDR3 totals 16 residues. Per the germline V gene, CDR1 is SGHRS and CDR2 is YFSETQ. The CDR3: CASSLEGSSSYNEQYF. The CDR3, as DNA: TGCGCCAGCAGCTTGGAAGGAAGCAGCTCCTACAATGAGCAGTACTTC.

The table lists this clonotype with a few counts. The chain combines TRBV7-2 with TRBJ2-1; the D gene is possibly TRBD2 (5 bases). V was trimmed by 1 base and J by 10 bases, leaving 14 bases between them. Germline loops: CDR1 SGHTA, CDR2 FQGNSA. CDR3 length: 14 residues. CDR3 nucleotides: TGTGCCAGCAGCTTAGTCGGCCTAACGGGGGAGCAGTTCTTC. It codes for CASSLVGLTGEQFF.

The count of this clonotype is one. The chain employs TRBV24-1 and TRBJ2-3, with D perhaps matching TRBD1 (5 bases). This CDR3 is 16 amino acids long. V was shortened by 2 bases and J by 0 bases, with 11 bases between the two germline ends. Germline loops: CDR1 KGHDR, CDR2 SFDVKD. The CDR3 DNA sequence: TGTGCCACCAGTGATTCGGACACGCCTAGCACAGATACGCAGTATTTT. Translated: CATSDSDTPSTDTQYF.

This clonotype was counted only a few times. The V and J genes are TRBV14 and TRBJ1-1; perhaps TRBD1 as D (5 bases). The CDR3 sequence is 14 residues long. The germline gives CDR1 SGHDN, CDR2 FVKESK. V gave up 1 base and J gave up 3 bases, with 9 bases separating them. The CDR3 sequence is CASSQVGTYTEAFF. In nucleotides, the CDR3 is TGTGCCAGCAGCCAAGTAGGGACCTACACTGAAGCTTTCTTT.

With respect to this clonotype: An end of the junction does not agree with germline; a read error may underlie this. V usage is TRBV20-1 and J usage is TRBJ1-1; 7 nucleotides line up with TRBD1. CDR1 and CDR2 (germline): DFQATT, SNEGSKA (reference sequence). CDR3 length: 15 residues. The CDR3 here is CSARENRGPYTGAFF. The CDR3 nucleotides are TGCAGTGCTAGAGAGAACAGGGGACCCTACACTGGAGCTTTCTTT.

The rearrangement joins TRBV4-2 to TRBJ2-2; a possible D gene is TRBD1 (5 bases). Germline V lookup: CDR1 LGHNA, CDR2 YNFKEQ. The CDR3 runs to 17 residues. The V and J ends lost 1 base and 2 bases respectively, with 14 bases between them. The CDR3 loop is CASSQASVRTNTGELFF. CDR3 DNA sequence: TGTGCCAGCAGCCAAGCCTCGGTCAGGACAAACACCGGGGAGCTGTTTTTT.

Here the CDR3 reads CASSLEGALNYGYTF. CDR3 sequence (DNA): TGCGCCAGCAGCTTGGAGGGGGCCTTAAACTATGGCTACACCTTC. The chain employs TRBV5-1 and TRBJ1-2, with 7 bases lining up with TRBD1. This CDR3 region has 15 residues. With V trimmed by 0 bases and J by 2 bases, 4 bases remained unmatched. Per germline, CDR1 SGHRS and CDR2 YFSETQ. The full variable domain, with the rest looked up from reference TRBV5-1 and TRBJ1-2, is KAGVTQTPRYLIKTRGQQVTLSCSPISGHRSVSWYQQTPGQGLQFLFEYFSETQRNKGNFPGRFSGRQFSNSRSEMNVSTLELGDSALYLCASSLEGALNYGYTFGSGTRLTVV.

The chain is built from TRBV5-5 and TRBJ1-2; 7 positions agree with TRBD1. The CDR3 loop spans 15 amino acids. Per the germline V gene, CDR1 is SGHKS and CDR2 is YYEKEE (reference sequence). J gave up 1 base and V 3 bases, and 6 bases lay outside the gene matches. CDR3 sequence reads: CASSSSGTDNYGYTF. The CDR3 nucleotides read TGTGCCAGCAGCTCCTCCGGGACAGATAACTATGGCTACACCTTC.

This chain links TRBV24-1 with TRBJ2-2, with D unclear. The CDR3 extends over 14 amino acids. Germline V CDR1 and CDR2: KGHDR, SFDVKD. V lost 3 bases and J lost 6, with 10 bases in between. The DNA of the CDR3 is TGTGCCACCAGTGATGCTAGTCGGCCCGGGGAGCTGTTTTTT. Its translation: CATSDASRPGELFF.

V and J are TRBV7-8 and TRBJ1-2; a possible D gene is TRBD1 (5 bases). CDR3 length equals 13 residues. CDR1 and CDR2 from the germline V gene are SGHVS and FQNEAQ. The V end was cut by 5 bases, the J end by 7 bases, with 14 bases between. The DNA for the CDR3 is TGTGCCAGCAGCGTAAGTACAGGCTCTGGCTACACCTTC. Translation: CASSVSTGSGYTF.

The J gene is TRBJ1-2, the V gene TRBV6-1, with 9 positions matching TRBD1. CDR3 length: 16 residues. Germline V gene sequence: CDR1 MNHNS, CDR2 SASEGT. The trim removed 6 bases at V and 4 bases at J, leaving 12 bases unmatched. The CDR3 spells CASRVSNRGLAYGYTF. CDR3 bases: TGTGCCAGCAGAGTCTCCAACAGGGGGCTGGCCTATGGCTACACCTTC.

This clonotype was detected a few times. CDR3 residues: CSVVRGEYGEKLFF. The CDR3 DNA sequence: TGCAGCGTTGTCCGGGGCGAGTATGGTGAAAAACTGTTTTTT. The chain combines TRBV29-1 with TRBJ1-4; D might be TRBD1 (5 bases). CDR1 SQVTM and CDR2 ANQGSEA come from the germline V gene. V lost 4 bases to trimming and J lost 7 bases, with 16 bases between them. The CDR3 covers 14 residues.

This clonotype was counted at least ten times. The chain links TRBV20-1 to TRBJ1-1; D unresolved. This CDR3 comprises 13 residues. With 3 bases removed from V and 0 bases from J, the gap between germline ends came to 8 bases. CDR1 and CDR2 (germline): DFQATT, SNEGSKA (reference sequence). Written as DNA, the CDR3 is TGCAGTGCTAGGGGAGGACTGAACACTGAAGCTTTCTTT. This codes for CSARGGLNTEAFF.

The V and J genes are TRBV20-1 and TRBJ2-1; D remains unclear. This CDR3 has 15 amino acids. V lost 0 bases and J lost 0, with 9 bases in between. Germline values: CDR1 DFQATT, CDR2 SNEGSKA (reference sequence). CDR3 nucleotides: TGCAGTGCTAGAGATGTTTCGAGCTCCTACAATGAGCAGTTCTTC. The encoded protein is CSARDVSSSYNEQFF.

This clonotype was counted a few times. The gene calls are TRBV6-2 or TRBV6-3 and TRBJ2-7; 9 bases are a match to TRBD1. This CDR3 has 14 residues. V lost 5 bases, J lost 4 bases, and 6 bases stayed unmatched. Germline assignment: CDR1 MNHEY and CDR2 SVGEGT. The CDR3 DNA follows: TGTGCCAGCAGTCACCGGGACAGGGCTTACGAGCAGTACTTC. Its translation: CASSHRDRAYEQYF.

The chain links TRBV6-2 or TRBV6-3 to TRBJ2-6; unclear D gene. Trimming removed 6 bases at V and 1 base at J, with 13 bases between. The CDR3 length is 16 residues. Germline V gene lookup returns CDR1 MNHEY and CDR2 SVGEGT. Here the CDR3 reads CASSRDMGSGANVLTF. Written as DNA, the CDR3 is TGTGCCAGCAGCCGCGATATGGGATCTGGGGCCAACGTCCTGACTTTC.

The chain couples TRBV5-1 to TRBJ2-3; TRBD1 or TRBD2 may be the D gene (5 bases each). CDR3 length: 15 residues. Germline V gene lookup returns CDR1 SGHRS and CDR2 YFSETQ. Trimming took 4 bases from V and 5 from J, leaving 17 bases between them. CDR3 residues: CASSLVGEFVDTQYF. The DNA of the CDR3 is TGCGCCAGCAGCCTAGTAGGGGAGTTCGTAGATACGCAGTATTTT.